These 4 T cell receptor beta chains came from one sample sequenced in a study of T cells in Graves' hyperthyroidism and ophthalmopathy. There were TCR beta CDR3 regions amplified from RNA transcripts. Primed by the HTBI set, a first-round RT-PCR was run on the TCR CDR3. A single record per CDR3 protein comes from TCRdb applying MiXCR to the multiplex PCR reads. The repertoire consists of roughly 400,000 distinct CDR3 sequences, with 15% to 19% occurring once and the leading ten covering around 30%. Sequencing was carried out using blood. The receptors originated from a young woman with Graves' hyperthyroidism that later progressed to Graves' ophthalmopathy.

The rearrangement links TRBV30 to TRBJ2-1, with 8 nucleotides matching TRBD2. The CDR3 totals 15 residues. V was clipped by 1 base and J by 3 bases; unmatched bases: 5. CDR1 is GTSNPN and CDR2 is SVGIG in the germline V gene (reference sequence). CDR3 sequence reads: CAWSEGSGIYNEQFF. The CDR3, as DNA: TGTGCCTGGAGTGAAGGTAGCGGGATCTACAATGAGCAGTTCTTC.

This clonotype was detected many times. The chain is built from TRBV28 and TRBJ2-3, with 7 positions matching TRBD2. CDR3 length equals 14 residues. The junction had 4 bases not matched to a gene; V was cut back by 3 bases and J by 4 bases. The germline CDR1 and CDR2 sequences are MDHEN and SYDVKM. CDR3 sequence: CASSFGRKADTQYF. CDR3 DNA sequence: TGTGCCAGCAGTTTCGGGAGGAAGGCAGATACGCAGTATTTT. Variable domain in full (rest from reference TRBV28 and TRBJ2-3): DVKVTQSSRYLVKRTGEKVFLECVQDMDHENMFWYRQDPGLGLRLIYFSYDVKMKEKGDIPEGYSVSREKKERFSLILESASTNQTSMYLCASSFGRKADTQYFGPGTRLTVL.

The chain uses TRBV20-1 and TRBJ1-2; no definite D call. The V gene lost 3 bases and the J gene lost 4 bases, with 21 bases spanning the gap. The CDR3 is 16 amino acids. Germline values: CDR1 DFQATT, CDR2 SNEGSKA (reference sequence). The CDR3 sequence: CSARHKTQEAFYGYTF. The CDR3 coding sequence is TGCAGTGCTAGGCATAAAACTCAGGAAGCCTTCTATGGCTACACCTTC.

This clonotype occurred many times. This chain uses TRBV3-1 with TRBJ2-2; D remains unclear. The CDR3 has 12 residues. V was clipped by 3 bases and J by 6 bases, with 5 bases between them. In germline, CDR1 is LGHDT, CDR2 YNNKEL (reference sequence). In DNA, the CDR3 is TGTGCCAGCAGCCAGGTTCCCGGGGAGCTGTTTTTT. It is translated as CASSQVPGELFF.